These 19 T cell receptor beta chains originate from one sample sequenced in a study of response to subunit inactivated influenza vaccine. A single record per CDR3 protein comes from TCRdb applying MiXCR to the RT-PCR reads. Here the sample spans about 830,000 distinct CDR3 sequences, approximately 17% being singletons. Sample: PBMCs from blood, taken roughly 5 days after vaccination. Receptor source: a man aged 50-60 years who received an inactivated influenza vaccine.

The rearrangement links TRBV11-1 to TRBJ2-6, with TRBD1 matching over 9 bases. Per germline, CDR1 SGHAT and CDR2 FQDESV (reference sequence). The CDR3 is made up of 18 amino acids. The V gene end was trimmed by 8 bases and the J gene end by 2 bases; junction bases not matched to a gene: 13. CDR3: CASVRGDRVFAGANVLTF. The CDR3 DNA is TGTGCCAGCGTGAGGGGGGACAGGGTCTTCGCTGGGGCCAACGTCCTGACTTTC. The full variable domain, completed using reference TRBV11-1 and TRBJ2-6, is EAEVAQSPRYKITEKSQAVAFWCDPISGHATLYWYRQILGQGPELLVQFQDESVVDDSQLPKDRFSAERLKGVDSTLKIQPAELGDSAMYLCASVRGDRVFAGANVLTFGAGSRLTVL.

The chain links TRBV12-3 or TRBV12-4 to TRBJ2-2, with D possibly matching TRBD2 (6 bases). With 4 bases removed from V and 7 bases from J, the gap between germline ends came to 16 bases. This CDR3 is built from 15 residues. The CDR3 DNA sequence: TGTGCCAGCAGTTCTAGAAAAGGCGGGGACGGGGAGCTGTTTTTT. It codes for CASSSRKGGDGELFF.

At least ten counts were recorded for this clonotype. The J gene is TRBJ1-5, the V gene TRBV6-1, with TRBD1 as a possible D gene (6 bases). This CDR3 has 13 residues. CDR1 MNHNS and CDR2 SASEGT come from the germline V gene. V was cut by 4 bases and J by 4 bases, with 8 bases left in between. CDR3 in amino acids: CASSGTENQPQHF. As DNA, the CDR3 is TGTGCCAGCAGTGGGACAGAAAATCAGCCCCAGCATTTT.

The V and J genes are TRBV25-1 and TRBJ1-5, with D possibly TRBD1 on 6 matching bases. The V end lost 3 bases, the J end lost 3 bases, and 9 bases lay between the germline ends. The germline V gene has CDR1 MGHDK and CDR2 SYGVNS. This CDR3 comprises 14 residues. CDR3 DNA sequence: TGTGCCAGCAGTGATGGACAGTTCAATCAGCCCCAGCATTTT. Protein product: CASSDGQFNQPQHF.

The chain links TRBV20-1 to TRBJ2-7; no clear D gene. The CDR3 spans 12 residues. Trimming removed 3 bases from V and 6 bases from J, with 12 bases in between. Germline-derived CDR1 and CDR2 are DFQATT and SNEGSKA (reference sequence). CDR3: CSASYSPAEQYF. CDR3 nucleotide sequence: TGCAGTGCTAGTTACAGCCCAGCCGAGCAGTACTTC.

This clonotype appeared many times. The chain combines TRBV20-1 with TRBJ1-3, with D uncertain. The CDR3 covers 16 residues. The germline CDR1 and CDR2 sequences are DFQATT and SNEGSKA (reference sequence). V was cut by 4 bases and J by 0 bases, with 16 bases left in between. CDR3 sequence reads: CSATAAGLDSGNTIYF. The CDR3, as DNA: TGCAGTGCTACGGCGGCGGGATTAGACTCTGGAAACACCATATATTTT.

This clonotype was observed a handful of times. The CDR3 sequence: CASSPGTGSGNTIYF. CDR3 coding DNA: TGTGCCAGCAGCCCCGGGACAGGGTCTGGAAACACCATATATTTT. The V and J genes are TRBV7-6 and TRBJ1-3, with 9 bases lining up with TRBD1. V gave up 5 bases and J gave up 1 base; unmatched junction bases: 3. The CDR3 has 15 residues. Germline CDR1 SGHVS, CDR2 FNYEAQ. Supplemented by reference TRBV7-6 and TRBJ1-3, the full variable domain reads GAGVSQSPRYKVTKRGQDVALRCDPISGHVSLYWYRQALGQGPEFLTYFNYEAQQDKSGLPNDRFSAERPEGSISTLTIQRTEQRDSAMYRCASSPGTGSGNTIYFGEGSWLTVV.

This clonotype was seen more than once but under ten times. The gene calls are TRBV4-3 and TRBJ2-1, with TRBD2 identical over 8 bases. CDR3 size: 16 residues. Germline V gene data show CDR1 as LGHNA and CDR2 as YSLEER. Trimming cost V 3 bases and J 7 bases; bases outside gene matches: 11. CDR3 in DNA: TGCGCCAGCAGCCAGGAAGCTACTCGGGGGGGGAATGAGCAGTTCTTC. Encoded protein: CASSQEATRGGNEQFF.

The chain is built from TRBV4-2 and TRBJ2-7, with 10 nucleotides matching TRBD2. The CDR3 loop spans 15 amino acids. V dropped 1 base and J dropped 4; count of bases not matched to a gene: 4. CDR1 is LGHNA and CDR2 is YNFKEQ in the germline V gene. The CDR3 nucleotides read TGTGCCAGCAGCCAAGGGACTAGCGGAGGGTACGAGCAGTACTTC. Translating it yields CASSQGTSGGYEQYF.

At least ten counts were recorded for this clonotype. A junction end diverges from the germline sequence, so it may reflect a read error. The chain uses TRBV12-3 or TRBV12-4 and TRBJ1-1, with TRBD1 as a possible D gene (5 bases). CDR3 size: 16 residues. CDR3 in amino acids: CASSLAAAGLKTEAFF. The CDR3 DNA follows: TGTGCCAGCAGTTTAGCTGCGGCAGGGTTGAAAACTGAAGCTTTCTTT.

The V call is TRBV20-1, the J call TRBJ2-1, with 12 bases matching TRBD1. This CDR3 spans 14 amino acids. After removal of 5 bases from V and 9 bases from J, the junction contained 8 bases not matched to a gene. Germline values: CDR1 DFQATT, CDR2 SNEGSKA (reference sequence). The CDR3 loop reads CSAQGQGALSEQFF. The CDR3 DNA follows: TGCAGTGCTCAGGGACAGGGGGCACTTAGTGAGCAGTTCTTC.

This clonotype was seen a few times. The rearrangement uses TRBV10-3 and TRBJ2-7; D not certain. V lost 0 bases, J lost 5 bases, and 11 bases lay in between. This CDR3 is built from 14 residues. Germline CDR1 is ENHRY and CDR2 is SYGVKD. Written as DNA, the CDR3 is TGTGCCATCAGTGAGTCCGCCATTATCCACGAGCAGTACTTC. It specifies CAISESAIIHEQYF.

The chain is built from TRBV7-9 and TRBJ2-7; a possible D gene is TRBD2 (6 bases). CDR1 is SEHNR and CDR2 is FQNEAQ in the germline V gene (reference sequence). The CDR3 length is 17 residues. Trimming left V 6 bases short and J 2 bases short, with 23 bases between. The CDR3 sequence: CASRPEGKGLLTYEQYF. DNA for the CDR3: TGTGCCAGCAGGCCTGAGGGGAAGGGACTGTTAACCTACGAGCAGTACTTC.

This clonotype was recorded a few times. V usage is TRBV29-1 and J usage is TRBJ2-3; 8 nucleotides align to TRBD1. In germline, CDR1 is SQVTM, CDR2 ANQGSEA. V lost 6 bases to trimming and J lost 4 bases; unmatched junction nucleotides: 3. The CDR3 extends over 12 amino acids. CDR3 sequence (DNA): TGCAGCGTAGAGACAGGGGCAGATACGCAGTATTTT. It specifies CSVETGADTQYF.

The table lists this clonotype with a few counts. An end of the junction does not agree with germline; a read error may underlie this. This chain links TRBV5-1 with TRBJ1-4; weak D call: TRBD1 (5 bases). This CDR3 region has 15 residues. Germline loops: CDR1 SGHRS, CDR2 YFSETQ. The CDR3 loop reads CASSLGPTVNEKLFF. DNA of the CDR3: TGCGCCAGCAGTTTGGGACCCACGGTGAATGAAAAACTGTTTTTT.

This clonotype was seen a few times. The CDR3 sequence: CASASGTKAINYGYTF. The CDR3 nucleotides read TGTGCCAGCGCATCCGGGACAAAAGCCATTAACTATGGCTACACCTTC. The chain recombines TRBV5-6 with TRBJ1-2; the D gene is possibly TRBD1 (6 bases). The germline V and J ends were trimmed by 7 bases and 1 base, with 20 bases remaining between them. This CDR3 spans 16 amino acids. The germline gives CDR1 SGHDT, CDR2 YYEEEE.

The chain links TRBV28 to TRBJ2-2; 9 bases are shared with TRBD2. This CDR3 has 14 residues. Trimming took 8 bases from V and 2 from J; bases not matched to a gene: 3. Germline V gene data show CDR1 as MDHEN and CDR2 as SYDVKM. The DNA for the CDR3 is TGTGCCAGCCCGGGACTAGCCAACACCGGGGAGCTGTTTTTT. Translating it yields CASPGLANTGELFF.

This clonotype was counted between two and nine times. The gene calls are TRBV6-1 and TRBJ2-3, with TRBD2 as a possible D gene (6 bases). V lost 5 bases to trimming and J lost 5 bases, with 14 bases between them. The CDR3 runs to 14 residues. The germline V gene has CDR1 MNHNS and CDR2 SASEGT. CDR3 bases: TGTGCCAGCAGTCCTAACTTTAGCGGAGATACGCAGTATTTT. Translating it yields CASSPNFSGDTQYF.

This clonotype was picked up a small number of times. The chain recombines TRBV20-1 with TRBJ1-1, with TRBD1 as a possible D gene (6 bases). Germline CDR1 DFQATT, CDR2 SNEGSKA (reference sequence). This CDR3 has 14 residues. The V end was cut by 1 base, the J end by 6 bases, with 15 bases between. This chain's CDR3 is CSARATGWDSEAFF. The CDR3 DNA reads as TGCAGTGCTAGAGCTACAGGGTGGGATTCTGAAGCTTTCTTT.